These 21 T cell receptor beta chains originate from one sample sequenced in a study of patients and donors after allogeneic stem cell transplantation (dated by TCRdb to 2018 to 2020). The library was prepared using RT-PCR. TCRdb records NextSeq 550 as the sequencer. TCRdb took the public reads, trimmed them with fastp at Q25, ran MiXCR for clone calling and kept in-frame beta chains. Each entry merges the rows of one CDR3 protein and shows their most common DNA and genes. The sample includes 12,000 or so distinct CDR3 sequences, with 20% to 25% observed a single time. The ten top clones hold 45% to 55% of the sample. What was sequenced was blood, either unsorted or a sorted T cell fraction (not recorded which). The source is a human donor who was either an allogeneic HSCT recipient or a stem cell or donor lymphocyte infusion donor (not recorded which). It is not recorded whose cells these are; they may come from a transplant donor.

This clonotype was detected many times. The rearrangement links TRBV5-1 to TRBJ2-7; possibly TRBD1 or TRBD2 for D (5 bases each). The CDR3 has 13 amino acids. The V end lost 2 bases, the J end lost 7 bases, and 13 bases lay between the germline ends. Germline CDR1 and CDR2: SGHRS and YFSETQ. CDR3 residues: CASSLGDAGEQYF. The CDR3 DNA is TGCGCCAGCAGCTTAGGGGACGCCGGAGAGCAGTACTTC.

The sample holds a few counts of this clonotype. The J gene is TRBJ1-2, the V gene TRBV7-9; weak D call: TRBD1 (5 bases). The V and J ends lost 5 bases and 4 bases respectively, with 14 bases between them. Germline V gives CDR1 SEHNR, CDR2 FQNEAQ (reference sequence). This CDR3 is 14 amino acids long. CDR3 loop: CASSRDAGFYGYTF. The CDR3 DNA reads as TGTGCCAGCAGCCGGGACGCAGGCTTCTATGGCTACACCTTC.

The chain uses TRBV19 and TRBJ1-5, with D tentatively TRBD1 (6 bases). Germline CDR1 LNHDA, CDR2 SQIVND (reference sequence). There are 16 residues in the CDR3. Trimming removed 2 bases at V and 5 bases at J, with 16 bases between. The DNA of the CDR3 is TGTGCCAGTAGTATAATGCAGGGGCTCGGGCATCAGCCCCAGCATTTT. It codes for CASSIMQGLGHQPQHF.

This clonotype appeared a few times. The chain is built from TRBV4-3 and TRBJ1-2; 9 nucleotides align to TRBD1. The CDR3 runs to 16 residues. Trimming removed 2 bases from V and 4 bases from J; junction bases left unmatched: 8. Germline V gives CDR1 LGHNA, CDR2 YSLEER. The CDR3 sequence: CASSQTGTGPPYGYTF. As DNA, the CDR3 is TGCGCCAGCAGCCAAACCGGGACAGGGCCCCCCTATGGCTACACCTTC.

This clonotype was recorded many times. Written as DNA, the CDR3 is TGTGCCAGTAATTGGGAGCACACTGAAGCTTTCTTT. It specifies CASNWEHTEAFF. The V gene is TRBV6-6, the J gene TRBJ1-1, with unresolved D. The CDR3 contains 12 residues. Germline loops: CDR1 MNHNY, CDR2 SVGAGI (reference sequence). V shed 9 bases and J shed 3 bases, with 11 bases lying between them.

The chain uses TRBV6-6 and TRBJ1-3, with D uncertain. Deletions cut 5 bases from V and 2 bases from J, with 10 bases between. Germline CDR1 reads MNHNY; CDR2 reads SVGAGI (reference sequence). The CDR3 consists of 14 residues. The CDR3: CASSPAYTGNTIYF. As DNA, the CDR3 is TGTGCCAGCAGTCCGGCCTATACTGGAAACACCATATATTTT.

The J gene is TRBJ1-2, the V gene TRBV9; D not resolved. Deletions cut 0 bases from V and 10 bases from J, with 13 bases between. CDR1 and CDR2 from the germline V gene are SGDLS and YYNGEE. The CDR3 runs to 13 residues. CDR3 protein: CASSVAGSGAYTF. CDR3 nucleotides: TGTGCCAGCAGCGTAGCGGGATCAGGAGCCTACACCTTC.

This clonotype came up a few times. The V and J genes are TRBV5-6 and TRBJ2-7; D is ambiguous. The V gene lost 2 bases and the J gene lost 5 bases, with 14 bases spanning the gap. Germline CDR1 and CDR2: SGHDT and YYEEEE. The CDR3 consists of 14 residues. CDR3: CASSFWAGGDEQYF. CDR3 DNA: TGTGCCAGCAGCTTTTGGGCCGGTGGAGACGAGCAGTACTTC.

This sequence joins TRBV5-1 and TRBJ2-2; TRBD1 agrees at 8 bases. The CDR3 is 16 amino acids. The V and J ends lost 0 bases and 2 bases, in that order; junction bases with no gene match: 3. From germline, CDR1 is SGHRS and CDR2 YFSETQ. In nucleotides, the CDR3 is TGCGCCAGCAGCTTGGGGACAGGGCTCAACACCGGGGAGCTGTTTTTT. Translated: CASSLGTGLNTGELFF. The entire variable domain, with the rest obtained from reference TRBV5-1 and TRBJ2-2, is as follows: KAGVTQTPRYLIKTRGQQVTLSCSPISGHRSVSWYQQTPGQGLQFLFEYFSETQRNKGNFPGRFSGRQFSNSRSEMNVSTLELGDSALYLCASSLGTGLNTGELFFGEGSRLTVL.

V is TRBV10-3 and J is TRBJ2-7; 9 nucleotides agree with TRBD1. The length of the CDR3 is 12 residues. Per the germline V gene, CDR1 is ENHRY and CDR2 is SYGVKD. V lost 11 bases, J lost 6 bases, and 8 bases stayed unmatched. Here the CDR3 DNA reads TGTGCCGTGGGACAGGGAAGAGGCGAGCAGTACTTC. Protein product: CAVGQGRGEQYF.

This clonotype was detected a few times. This chain links TRBV7-2 with TRBJ2-1; TRBD2 matches at 9 bases. J was trimmed by 7 bases and V by 5 bases; bases with no gene match: 12. Germline CDR1 SGHTA, CDR2 FQGNSA. This CDR3 comprises 16 residues. Here the CDR3 reads CASSGGVLAGENEQFF. The CDR3 DNA is TGTGCCAGCAGCGGAGGGGTATTAGCGGGAGAAAATGAGCAGTTCTTC.

V usage is TRBV20-1 and J usage is TRBJ2-7; 10 nucleotides agree with TRBD2. Germline V gives CDR1 DFQATT, CDR2 SNEGSKA (reference sequence). V shed 6 bases and J 5 bases; nucleotides not matched to a gene: 13. The CDR3 length is 15 residues. As DNA, the CDR3 is TGCAGTGCCTCCCTCGCAGCGGGAGGGCACCACGAGCAGTACTTC. This translates into CSASLAAGGHHEQYF.

This chain uses TRBV7-9 with TRBJ2-1, with D possibly being TRBD2 (6 bases). The CDR3 covers 15 residues. Trimming removed 3 bases from V and 4 bases from J, with 13 bases in between. Germline V gene lookup returns CDR1 SEHNR and CDR2 FQNEAQ (reference sequence). The CDR3 DNA is TGTGCCAGCAGCTTTGACGGAGGAGGGTACAATGAGCAGTTCTTC. The encoded protein is CASSFDGGGYNEQFF.

This clonotype was found a few times. This chain links TRBV29-1 with TRBJ1-5, with TRBD1 as a possible D gene (6 bases). Deletions cut 4 bases from V and 3 bases from J, with 13 bases between. The CDR3 is 14 residues long. Germline CDR1 reads SQVTM; CDR2 reads ANQGSEA. The chain's CDR3 is CSVVGAGANQPQHF. Written as DNA, the CDR3 is TGCAGCGTTGTAGGAGCGGGGGCCAATCAGCCCCAGCATTTT.

This chain uses TRBV7-2 with TRBJ2-3; 7 bases fit TRBD2. There are 15 residues in the CDR3. In germline, CDR1 is SGHTA, CDR2 FQGNSA. After removal of 3 bases from V and 3 bases from J, the junction contained 6 bases not matched to a gene. The CDR3 loop reads CASSFAGDRTDTQYF. The CDR3 region has the DNA TGTGCCAGCAGCTTTGCGGGAGATAGGACAGATACGCAGTATTTT.

The table lists this clonotype with a few counts. The chain has TRBV28 and TRBJ2-7; D could derive from TRBD1 or TRBD2 (5 bases each). Germline V gene data show CDR1 as MDHEN and CDR2 as SYDVKM. The CDR3 extends over 15 amino acids. The V end lost 5 bases, the J end lost 3 bases, and 17 bases lay between the germline ends. The CDR3 spells CASSPQVAGSYEQYF. The CDR3 bases are TGTGCCAGCAGTCCCCAGGTGGCAGGGAGCTACGAGCAGTACTTC.

The genes are TRBV12-3 or TRBV12-4 and TRBJ2-7; no clear D gene. With 2 bases removed from V and 5 bases from J, the gap between germline ends came to 10 bases. This CDR3 contains 13 residues. The CDR3 coding sequence is TGTGCCAGCAGTTTAAGGGCGGCGAACGAGCAGTACTTC. This translates into CASSLRAANEQYF.

This clonotype was counted a few times. The chain joins TRBV7-9 to TRBJ1-1, with D tentatively TRBD1 (5 bases). The germline V gene encodes CDR1 SEHNR and CDR2 FQNEAQ (reference sequence). V was shortened by 1 base and J by 3 bases, with 6 bases between the two germline ends. This CDR3 spans 13 amino acids. The CDR3 DNA reads as TGTGCCAGCAGCTTAGAGGGGCACACTGAAGCTTTCTTT. Translation gives CASSLEGHTEAFF.

This clonotype was found a few times. This chain uses TRBV10-2 with TRBJ1-5, with unresolved D. CDR1 and CDR2 (germline): WSHSY, SAAADI. V dropped 3 bases and J dropped 5 bases, with 11 bases sitting between them. This CDR3 has 14 amino acids. CDR3 in amino acids: CASSDLGNHQPQHF. CDR3 DNA: TGCGCCAGCAGTGACCTGGGTAACCATCAGCCCCAGCATTTT.

This clonotype came up a few times. J is TRBJ1-5 and V is TRBV15; D not resolved. The germline V and J ends were trimmed by 1 base and 0 bases, with 7 bases remaining between them. Germline values: CDR1 LNHNV, CDR2 YYDKDF (reference sequence). The CDR3 is 15 residues long. CDR3 nucleotide sequence: TGTGCCACCAGCAGAGTACACAATAGCAATCAGCCCCAGCATTTT. Translated: CATSRVHNSNQPQHF.

This clonotype showed up many times. CDR3 DNA sequence: TGCAGCGTCACCGCGACGGGCTATGGCTACACCTTC. Translated, it gives CSVTATGYGYTF. The chain carries TRBV29-1 and TRBJ1-2; the D is unclear. The V gene lost 6 bases and the J gene lost 4 bases, with 12 bases spanning the gap. The CDR3 runs 12 residues. CDR1 and CDR2 from the germline V gene are SQVTM and ANQGSEA.